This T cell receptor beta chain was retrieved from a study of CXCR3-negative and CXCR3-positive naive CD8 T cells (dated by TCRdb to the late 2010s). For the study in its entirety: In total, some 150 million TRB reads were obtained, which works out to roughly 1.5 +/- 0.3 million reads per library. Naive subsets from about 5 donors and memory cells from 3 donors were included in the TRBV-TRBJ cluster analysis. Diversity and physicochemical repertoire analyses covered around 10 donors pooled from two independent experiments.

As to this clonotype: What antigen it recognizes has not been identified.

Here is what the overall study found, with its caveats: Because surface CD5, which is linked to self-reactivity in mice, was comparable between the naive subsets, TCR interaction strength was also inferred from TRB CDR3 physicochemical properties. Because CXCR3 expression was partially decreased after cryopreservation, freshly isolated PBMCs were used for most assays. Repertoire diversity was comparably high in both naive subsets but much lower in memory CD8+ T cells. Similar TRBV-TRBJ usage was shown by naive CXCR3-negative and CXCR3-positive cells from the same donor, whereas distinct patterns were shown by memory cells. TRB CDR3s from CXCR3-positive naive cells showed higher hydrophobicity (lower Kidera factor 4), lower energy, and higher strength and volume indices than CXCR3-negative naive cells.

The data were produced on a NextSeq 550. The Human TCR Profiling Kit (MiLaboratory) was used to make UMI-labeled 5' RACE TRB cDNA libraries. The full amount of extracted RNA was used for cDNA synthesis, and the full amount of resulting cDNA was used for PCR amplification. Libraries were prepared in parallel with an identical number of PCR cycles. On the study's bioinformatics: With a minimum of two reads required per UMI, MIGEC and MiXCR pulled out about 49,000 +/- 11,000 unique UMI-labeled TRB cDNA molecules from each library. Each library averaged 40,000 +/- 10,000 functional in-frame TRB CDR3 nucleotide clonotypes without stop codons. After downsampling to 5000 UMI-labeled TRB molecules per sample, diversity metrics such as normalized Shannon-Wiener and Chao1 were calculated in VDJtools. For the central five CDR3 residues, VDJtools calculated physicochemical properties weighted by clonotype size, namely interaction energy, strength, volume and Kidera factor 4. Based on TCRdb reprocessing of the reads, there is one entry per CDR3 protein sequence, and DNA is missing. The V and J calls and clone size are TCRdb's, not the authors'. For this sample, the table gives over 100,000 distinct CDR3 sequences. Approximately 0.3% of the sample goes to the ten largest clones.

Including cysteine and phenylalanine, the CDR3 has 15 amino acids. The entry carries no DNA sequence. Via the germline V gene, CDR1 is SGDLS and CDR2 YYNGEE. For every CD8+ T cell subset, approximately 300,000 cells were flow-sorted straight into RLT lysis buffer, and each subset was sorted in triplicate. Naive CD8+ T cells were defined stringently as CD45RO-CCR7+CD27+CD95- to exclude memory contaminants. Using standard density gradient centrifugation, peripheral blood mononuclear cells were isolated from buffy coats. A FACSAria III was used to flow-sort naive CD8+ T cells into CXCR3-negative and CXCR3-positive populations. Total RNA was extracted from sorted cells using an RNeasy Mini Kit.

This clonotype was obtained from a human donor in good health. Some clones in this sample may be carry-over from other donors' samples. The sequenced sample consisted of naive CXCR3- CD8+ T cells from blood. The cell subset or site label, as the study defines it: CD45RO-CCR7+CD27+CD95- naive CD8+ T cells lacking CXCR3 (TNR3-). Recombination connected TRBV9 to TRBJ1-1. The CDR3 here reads CASSVGVTTNTEAFF.